Following are 23 T cell receptor beta chains from one sample sequenced in a study of T cell responses to AZD1222 COVID-19 vaccine. Repertoires were generated with immunoSEQ multiplex PCR, while TCRdb's copy carries only in-frame clones and drops some. The table has roughly 150,000 clones, 91% seen once; the top ten hold roughly 1.3%. The starting material was peripheral blood, obtained 28 days after the second AZD1222 dose. These receptors all come from an adult who received the AZD1222 COVID-19 vaccine.

This chain joins TRBV2 and TRBJ2-1; no firm D call. The V gene lost 5 bases and the J gene lost 5 bases, with 10 bases spanning the gap. The CDR3 runs 13 residues. Germline V gene sequence: CDR1 SNHLY, CDR2 FYNNEI. The CDR3 coding sequence is TGTGCCAGCAGTATAGATAGGGACAATGAGCAGTTCTTC. It specifies CASSIDRDNEQFF.

This chain uses TRBV5-8 with TRBJ1-1; D is perhaps TRBD1 (5 bases). V was pared by 7 bases and J by 8 bases, with 18 bases between. This CDR3 region has 13 residues. Germline CDR1 is SGHTS and CDR2 is YDEGEE. As DNA, the CDR3 is TGTGCCAGCTGGAGGAGAGACAGCTCAGAAGCTTTCTTT. This codes for CASWRRDSSEAFF. Full variable domain (remainder filled in from reference TRBV5-8 and TRBJ1-1): EAGVTQSPTHLIKTRGQQATLRCSPISGHTSVYWYQQALGLGLQFLLWYDEGEERNRGNFPPRFSGRQFPNYSSELNVNALELEDSALYLCASWRRDSSEAFFGQGTRLTVV.

The sample holds one count of this clone. The rearrangement links TRBV19 to TRBJ1-5; tentative D call: TRBD1 (6 bases). Trimming pared 5 bases from V and 6 bases from J, leaving 29 bases between. The V gene's germline CDR1 is LNHDA and CDR2 SQIVND (reference sequence). The CDR3 is made up of 19 amino acids. As DNA, the CDR3 is TGTGCCAGTAGTTACCCCATTGGCGGGGGCCCGAGGGGCCGTCAGCCCCAGCATTTT. Its protein is CASSYPIGGGPRGRQPQHF.

The genes are TRBV7-9 and TRBJ1-4; D is ambiguous. V was trimmed by 5 bases and J by 8 bases, leaving 6 bases between them. CDR1 SEHNR and CDR2 FQNEAQ come from the germline V gene (reference sequence). CDR3 length equals 11 residues. CDR3: CASSPSEKLFF. The CDR3 DNA reads as TGTGCCAGCAGCCCGAGCGAAAAACTGTTTTTT. Complete variable domain (other parts from reference TRBV7-9 and TRBJ1-4): DTGVSQNPRHKITKRGQNVTFRCDPISEHNRLYWYRQTLGQGPEFLTYFQNEAQLEKSRLLSDRFSAERPKGSFSTLEIQRTEQGDSAMYLCASSPSEKLFFGSGTQLSVL.

This clone has a handful of counts. This chain connects TRBV6-2 or TRBV6-3 to TRBJ2-3; a weak D match, TRBD2 (5 bases). Germline CDR1 reads MNHEY; CDR2 reads SVGEGT. The V end lost 4 bases, the J end lost 9 bases, and 11 bases lay between the germline ends. CDR3 length: 12 residues. The CDR3 DNA is TGTGCCAGCAGTTCCCGGTGGGAGACGCAGTATTTT. This codes for CASSSRWETQYF.

The chain carries TRBV10-2 and TRBJ1-1; 7 bases are a match to TRBD1. V lost 7 bases and J lost 6; bases outside the gene matches: 8. Germline values: CDR1 WSHSY, CDR2 SAAADI. This CDR3 is 13 amino acids long. The CDR3 region has the DNA TGCGCCAGCAACCACCCAGGGGGATCTGAAGCTTTCTTT. Protein sequence: CASNHPGGSEAFF.

This clone was found once. This chain uses TRBV3-1 (or the pseudogene TRBV3-2) with TRBJ1-1; 9 nucleotides line up with TRBD1. Germline values: CDR1 LGHDT, CDR2 YNNKEL (reference sequence). V gave up 1 base and J gave up 8 bases; unmatched junction bases: 2. The CDR3 sequence is 13 residues long. Written as DNA, the CDR3 is TGTGCCAGCAGCCAAGTACAGGGGGCAGAAGCTTTCTTT. It encodes CASSQVQGAEAFF.

V and J are TRBV7-9 and TRBJ1-4; 8 nucleotides agree with TRBD1. Losses at the gene ends were 2 bases for V and 8 bases for J; bases not matched to a gene: 7. The CDR3 has 15 residues. The germline CDR1 and CDR2 sequences are SEHNR and FQNEAQ (reference sequence). The CDR3 DNA sequence: TGTGCCAGCAGCTTACCGACAGGGGAGGCGGAAAAACTGTTTTTT. Its protein product is CASSLPTGEAEKLFF.

The chain recombines TRBV9 with TRBJ1-3; D not certain. The CDR3 contains 15 residues. The V end lost 0 bases, the J end lost 0 bases, and 7 bases lay between the germline ends. Germline V CDR1 and CDR2: SGDLS, YYNGEE. The CDR3 here is CASSVGWDSGNTIYF. The CDR3 DNA sequence: TGTGCCAGCAGCGTAGGCTGGGACTCTGGAAACACCATATATTTT.

The gene calls are TRBV21-1 and TRBJ2-7; TRBD2 is the table's D call, not checked against the DNA. TRBV21-1 represents a pseudogene. This CDR3 has 16 residues. The chain's CDR3 is CASSSFGLGWTWEQYF. The CDR3 DNA reads TGTGCCAGCAGCAGCTTCGGTTTGGGGTGGACTTGGGAGCAGTACTTC.

This chain joins TRBV7-3 and TRBJ1-6, with 7 nucleotides matching TRBD1. CDR1 SGHTA and CDR2 FQGTGA come from the germline V gene. After removal of 6 bases from V and 10 bases from J, the junction contained 6 bases not matched to a gene. The CDR3 is 13 amino acids. CDR3 in amino acids: CASSITGESPLHF. CDR3 bases: TGTGCCAGCAGTATTACAGGGGAATCACCCCTCCACTTT.

The rearrangement uses TRBV13 and TRBJ1-1; D is possibly TRBD1 (5 bases). Trimming left V 1 base short and J 1 base short, with 10 bases between. This CDR3 has 15 residues. Germline values: CDR1 PRHDT, CDR2 FYEKMQ (reference sequence). Here the CDR3 DNA reads TGTGCCAGCAGCTTAGCGGAGCAGGGGAACACTGAAGCTTTCTTT. Translating it yields CASSLAEQGNTEAFF.

This clone was observed once. The chain has TRBV5-6 and TRBJ1-6, with D hard to call. Germline CDR1 reads SGHDT; CDR2 reads YYEEEE. The CDR3 sequence is 16 residues long. The V end lost 1 base, the J end lost 6 bases, and 14 bases lay between the germline ends. The CDR3 sequence is CASSLIGERSNSPLHF. The CDR3 region has the DNA TGTGCCAGCAGCTTGATCGGGGAGAGGAGTAATTCACCCCTCCACTTT. The full variable domain, in which reference TRBV5-6 and TRBJ1-6 provide the parts outside the CDR3, is DAGVTQSPTHLIKTRGQQVTLRCSPKSGHDTVSWYQQALGQGPQFIFQYYEEEERQRGNFPDRFSGHQFPNYSSELNVNALLLGDSALYLCASSLIGERSNSPLHFGNGTRLTVT.

This chain uses TRBV28 with TRBJ1-2; a weak D match, TRBD1 (5 bases). Germline CDR1 MDHEN, CDR2 SYDVKM. The CDR3 covers 16 residues. The ends were cut back, 2 bases at V and 5 bases at J, with 18 bases in the middle. The CDR3 DNA reads as TGTGCCAGCAGTTTACATGGAGGGGCCAAAGATTATGGCTACACCTTC. Its protein product is CASSLHGGAKDYGYTF.

The chain joins TRBV9 to TRBJ1-2; tentative D call: TRBD1 (5 bases). This CDR3 is 16 amino acids long. Germline CDR1 is SGDLS and CDR2 is YYNGEE. V was clipped by 3 bases and J by 0 bases, with 15 bases between them. The CDR3 is CASSAGLLAANYGYTF. CDR3 sequence (DNA): TGTGCCAGCAGCGCGGGACTCCTAGCAGCTAACTATGGCTACACCTTC.

The rearrangement uses TRBV29-1 and TRBJ2-7; no clear D gene. V was trimmed by 4 bases and J by 4 bases, leaving 11 bases between them. From germline, CDR1 is SQVTM and CDR2 ANQGSEA. This CDR3 spans 12 amino acids. The CDR3 loop is CSVVPSSYEQYF. DNA for the CDR3: TGCAGCGTTGTTCCGTCCTCTTACGAGCAGTACTTC.

The chain links TRBV5-6 to TRBJ2-6, with 14 bases aligning to TRBD2. Losses at the gene ends were 4 bases for V and 2 bases for J; bases not matched to a gene: 5. CDR3 length: 18 residues. Germline V gives CDR1 SGHDT, CDR2 YYEEEE. The CDR3 sequence: CASSTGLAGGTGANVLTF. The CDR3 bases are TGTGCCAGCAGCACCGGACTAGCGGGGGGTACTGGGGCCAACGTCCTGACTTTC.

This rearrangement joins TRBV19 to TRBJ1-1, with D maybe TRBD1 (5 bases). V lost 6 bases to trimming and J lost 2 bases, with 16 bases between them. Germline V CDR1 and CDR2: LNHDA, SQIVND (reference sequence). This CDR3 region has 15 residues. Here the CDR3 DNA reads TGTGCCAGTAGAGGAACCGGGACCGCAAACACTGAAGCTTTCTTT. It codes for CASRGTGTANTEAFF.

This chain connects TRBV28 to TRBJ1-6; D remains unclear. CDR3 length equals 13 residues. Per the germline V gene, CDR1 is MDHEN and CDR2 is SYDVKM. V gave up 7 bases and J gave up 8 bases, with 12 bases separating them. CDR3 residues: CASTPPRDSPLHF. DNA for the CDR3: TGTGCCAGCACCCCCCCGCGGGATTCACCCCTCCACTTT.

V and J are TRBV15 and TRBJ2-1, with a possible D match to TRBD2 (6 bases). Trimming removed 5 bases from V and 5 bases from J, with 10 bases in between. Germline values: CDR1 LNHNV, CDR2 YYDKDF (reference sequence). The CDR3 extends over 13 amino acids. The CDR3 here is CATSWGLHNEQFF. The DNA for the CDR3 is TGTGCCACCAGCTGGGGACTGCACAATGAGCAGTTCTTC.

The chain recombines TRBV6-1 with TRBJ1-5, with 10 bases that match TRBD1. The germline CDR1 and CDR2 sequences are MNHNS and SASEGT. This CDR3 contains 17 residues. V shed 3 bases, J shed 4 bases, and the junction held 9 bases outside the gene matches. The CDR3 reads CASSESLTGGLNQPQHF. CDR3 nucleotides: TGTGCCAGCAGTGAGTCATTGACAGGGGGCCTGAATCAGCCCCAGCATTTT.

The chain recombines TRBV15 with TRBJ1-6; D is uncertain. V lost 5 bases and J lost 0, with 8 bases in between. The CDR3 totals 15 residues. Germline assignment: CDR1 LNHNV and CDR2 YYDKDF (reference sequence). In DNA, the CDR3 is TGTGCCACCAGCGGGGTGGGCTCCTATAATTCACCCCTCCACTTT. It encodes CATSGVGSYNSPLHF. Combining the CDR3 with reference TRBV15 and TRBJ1-6 gives the whole variable domain DAMVIQNPRYQVTQFGKPVTLSCSQTLNHNVMYWYQQKSSQAPKLLFHYYDKDFNNEADTPDNFQSRRPNTSFCFLDIRSPGLGDTAMYLCATSGVGSYNSPLHFGNGTRLTVT.

This chain joins TRBV27 and TRBJ2-1, with 7 bases aligning to TRBD2. The CDR3 runs to 15 residues. Germline-derived CDR1 and CDR2 are MNHEY and SMNVEV (reference sequence). V was pared by 5 bases and J by 0 bases, with 4 bases of the junction left unmatched. CDR3: CASSQRGSSYNEQFF. The CDR3 nucleotides read TGTGCCAGCAGTCAGCGGGGCAGCTCCTACAATGAGCAGTTCTTC.